Listed here is a single T cell receptor beta chain. The CDR3 contains 15 residues. The germline gives CDR1 PRHDT, CDR2 FYEKMQ (reference sequence). With 4 bases removed from V and 4 bases from J, the gap between germline ends came to 16 bases. Residents of about two dozen US areas, aged roughly 18 to 89 years, made up the participants. Authors' analysis steps: Amplification of reference gene primers was used by the study to estimate nucleated cell counts. The method was immunoSEQ multiplex PCR; TCRdb's version includes in-frame clones alone and lacks a portion of them. The V and J calls and clone size are taken from that table; D and trimming were inferred from the DNA. The table has approximately 250,000 clones, around 80% seen once. This record belongs to a study of blood T cell repertoires in COVID-19. Study context: The United States, Italy and Spain supplied acute and convalescent COVID-19 samples.

The material sequenced was PBMCs or T cells enriched from blood (not recorded which). The chain joins TRBV13 to TRBJ1-1; D not certain. The TCR comes from a man aged 30 to 45 with acute COVID-19. The CDR3 DNA is TGTGCCAGCAGCTCTCGTGGTGGTGAGGGCACTGAAGCTTTCTTT. Amino acids: CASSSRGGEGTEAFF.